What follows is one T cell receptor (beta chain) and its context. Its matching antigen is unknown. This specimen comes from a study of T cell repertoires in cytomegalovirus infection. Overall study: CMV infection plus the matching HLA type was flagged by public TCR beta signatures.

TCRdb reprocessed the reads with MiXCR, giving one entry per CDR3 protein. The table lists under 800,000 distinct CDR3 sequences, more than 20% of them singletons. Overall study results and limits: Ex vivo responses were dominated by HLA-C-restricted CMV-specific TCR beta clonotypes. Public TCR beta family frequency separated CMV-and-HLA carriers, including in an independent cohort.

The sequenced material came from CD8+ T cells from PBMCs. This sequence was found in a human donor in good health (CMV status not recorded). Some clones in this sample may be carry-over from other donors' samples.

The CDR3 nucleotides read TGTGCCAGTAGTATAGATCTCCCCGCGCCTGAGCAGTTCTTC. The encoded protein is CASSIDLPAPEQFF. J is TRBJ2-1 and V is TRBV19; D gene unclear. There are 14 residues in the CDR3. CDR1 and CDR2 (germline): LNHDA, SQIVND (reference sequence). V was cut by 0 bases and J by 9 bases, with 12 bases left in between.